This TCR beta chain was sequenced in a study of blood T cells in healthy people across ages. V lost 4 bases and J lost 5; bases outside the gene matches: 5. This CDR3 comprises 14 residues. The germline CDR1 and CDR2 sequences are SGHRS and YFSETQ. Next came a second PCR, run for about 7 to 12 cycles, which used a sample-barcoded 5' primer along with a J-beta primer mix. TCRdb called the 5' RACE reads again in MiXCR, with one record for every CDR3 protein. This sample yields about 840,000 distinct CDR3 sequences, of which about 29% are seen a single time; about 10% belongs to the top ten. This clonotype was seen a few times. This same sample was also taken into another study, of T cells of mothers and their children. According to that study: With unrelated pairs as the comparison, related mother-child pairs had a slightly higher overlap that was not significant.

The chain combines TRBV5-1 with TRBJ1-1, with 10 bases matching TRBD1. The clonotype originates from a middle-aged woman in good health. Sequencing input: blood. CDR3 sequence: CASSADRGPTEAFF. Written as DNA, the CDR3 is TGCGCCAGCAGCGCAGACAGGGGGCCTACTGAAGCTTTCTTT.